This T cell receptor beta chain was recovered during a study of T cell responses to AZD1222 COVID-19 vaccine. TCRdb's copy holds only in-frame clones and misses some; the assay was immunoSEQ multiplex PCR. The sample lists over 100,000 clones, 85% to 90% occurring once. Note on this clone: Its cognate antigen is unknown.

Study-wide results and caveats: A mostly white British donor set with more females was recruited, and clonal diversity was possibly underestimated.

The receptor's source is an adult in good health. Sequencing used peripheral blood, obtained on day 0 of AZD1222 vaccination.

The CDR3 loop is CAIRSGEEGYTF. The CDR3 coding sequence is TGTGCCATCCGGTCGGGGGAGGAAGGCTACACCTTC. The chain is built from TRBV10-3 and TRBJ1-2, with D possibly TRBD1 on 5 matching bases. The germline gives CDR1 ENHRY, CDR2 SYGVKD. The V gene lost 8 bases and the J gene lost 8 bases, with 15 bases spanning the gap. The CDR3 covers 12 residues.